The T cell receptor beta chain under discussion was sequenced for a study of post-analysis software for immune sequencing data. Study-level findings and limits: TRBV5-6, TRBV5-1 and TRBV20-1 belonged to a set of a handful of TRBV segments that were more frequent in patients than controls.

Germline assignment: CDR1 SQVTM and CDR2 ANQGSEA. Termini included, the CDR3 measures 15 amino acids. Prepared libraries of TCR beta cDNA carried unique molecular identifiers. MiXCR was run by TCRdb on the PCR reads, yielding one entry per CDR3 protein. The table includes 250,000 to 300,000 distinct CDR3 sequences, 36% detected once. Concerning this clonotype: The antigen is not known. Because the CDR3 is missing its conserved closing phenylalanine or tryptophan, this is likely a read error. No DNA is shown, since the ends of the CDR3 on it are uncertain; the CDR3 is the one TCRdb lists.

The genes are TRBV29-1 and TRBJ2-1; the table names TRBD1, a call not compared with the DNA. The sample was blood. The receptor's source is a girl aged 10 to 17 with multiple sclerosis. CDR3 loop: CSAETGIDNGYTFGS.